This T cell receptor beta chain was found in a study of metastatic and nonmetastatic thyroid tumors. Overall study: Repertoires of blood and of tissue (tumor or nodule) from malignant and benign thyroid patients were compared.

From the PCR reads, TCRdb re-called clones with MiXCR. The sample lists over 20,000 clones, roughly 15% seen once, with around 9.3% in the top ten. There are 16 residues in the CDR3. The V and J ends lost 3 bases and 10 bases, in that order; junction bases with no gene match: 10. Germline V gene sequence: CDR1 SGHTA, CDR2 FQGTGA. Until they underwent thyroid surgery, no patient had received any treatment. This clone was seen at least ten times. The clonotype originates from a female donor with papillary thyroid cancer or a benign thyroid nodule (not recorded which). Some clones in this sample may be carry-over from other donors' samples. Input material: tumor tissue. This chain links TRBV7-3 with TRBJ2-1; 12 positions match TRBD1. CDR3 coding DNA: TGTGCCAGCAGCTTGACCCGGGACAGGGGGCGGGACGAGCAGTTCTTC. Its translation: CASSLTRDRGRDEQFF.